The 2 T cell receptor beta chains in this list originate from one sample, sequenced in a study of cytomegalovirus exposure and HLA in healthy donors. PCR involved 60 Vbeta and 13 Jbeta primers. Profiling relied on immunoSEQ multiplex PCR, and the TCRdb table lists in-frame clones only, not all of them. This table holds 90,000 to 130,000 clones, around 75% found once. Sequenced: PBMCs. The receptors were sampled from a woman aged 25 to 39 in good health and CMV-seronegative.

The chain carries TRBV19 and TRBJ1-3, with D unclear. Germline values: CDR1 LNHDA, CDR2 SQIVND (reference sequence). The V end was cut by 10 bases, the J end by 0 bases, with 10 bases between. This CDR3 comprises 13 residues. For the CDR3, the DNA is TGTGCCACCACTCGGTACTCTGGAAACACCATATATTTT. It is translated as CATTRYSGNTIYF. The complete variable domain, with remaining parts taken from reference TRBV19 and TRBJ1-3, reads DGGITQSPKYLFRKEGQNVTLSCEQNLNHDAMYWYRQDPGQGLRLIYYSQIVNDFQKGDIAEGYSVSREKKESFPLTVTSAQKNPTAFYLCATTRYSGNTIYFGEGSWLTVV.

The gene calls are TRBV5-1 and TRBJ2-5, with 7 bases lining up with TRBD1. The CDR3 contains 14 residues. CDR1 is SGHRS and CDR2 is YFSETQ in the germline V gene. V was clipped by 3 bases and J by 1 base; unmatched bases: 3. CDR3 amino acids: CASSSRTGQETQYF. CDR3 in DNA: TGCGCCAGCAGCTCTCGGACAGGCCAAGAGACCCAGTACTTC.